The 5 T cell receptor beta chains in this list originate from one sample, sequenced in a study of blood T cell repertoires in COVID-19. The repertoire was sequenced with immunoSEQ multiplex PCR; TCRdb's copy has only in-frame clones and lacks some. The table lists tens of thousands of clones, about 79% of them singletons, with under 4.5% in the top ten. Sequenced sample: peripheral blood. Every receptor here comes from a woman aged 60 to 75 with acute or convalescent COVID-19.

The rearrangement links TRBV5-8 to TRBJ1-1; D not resolved. Germline CDR1 SGHTS, CDR2 YDEGEE. V gave up 1 base and J gave up 1 base, with 5 bases separating them. The CDR3 has 13 amino acids. Written as DNA, the CDR3 is TGTGCCAGCAGCTTGCTGCGGAACACTGAAGCTTTCTTT. Translated: CASSLLRNTEAFF.

This chain connects TRBV5-6 to TRBJ2-2; D possibly corresponds to TRBD2 (7 bases). The ends were cut back, 4 bases at V and 4 bases at J, with 11 bases in the middle. The CDR3 loop spans 14 amino acids. Germline V CDR1 and CDR2: SGHDT, YYEEEE. CDR3 bases: TGTGCCAGCAGCGGAGGGGGGGGCACCGGGGAGCTGTTTTTT. This codes for CASSGGGGTGELFF.

This clone showed up just a few times. The V gene is TRBV3-1 (or the pseudogene TRBV3-2), the J gene TRBJ2-7; 11 bases align to TRBD2. Germline-derived CDR1 and CDR2 are LGHDT and YNNKEL (reference sequence). The V segment lost 0 bases and the J segment 6 bases; nucleotides outside the gene matches: 7. The CDR3 extends over 16 amino acids. As DNA, the CDR3 is TGTGCCAGCAGCCAAGATAGACTAGCGGGGTTCGCCGAGCAGTACTTC. It specifies CASSQDRLAGFAEQYF.

The rearrangement links TRBV7-9 to TRBJ2-1; D is unresolved. This CDR3 has 11 residues. Germline CDR1 reads SEHNR; CDR2 reads FQNEAQ (reference sequence). V was cut by 5 bases and J by 10 bases, with 9 bases left in between. CDR3 loop: CASSPYEEQFF. DNA for the CDR3: TGTGCCAGCAGCCCGTACGAGGAGCAGTTCTTC.

The chain couples TRBV30 to TRBJ1-1; maybe TRBD1 (5 bases). Germline V CDR1 and CDR2: GTSNPN, SVGIG (reference sequence). Deletions cut 4 bases from V and 4 bases from J, with 28 bases between. The CDR3 contains 18 residues. This CDR3 is CAWKSGRAGLLYSTEAFF. The CDR3 DNA sequence: TGTGCCTGGAAATCCGGCCGAGCAGGGTTATTGTACAGCACTGAAGCTTTCTTT.